This T cell receptor (beta chain) was observed in a study of blood T cell repertoires in COVID-19. Seattle researchers signed up patients amid active infection and tracked them longitudinally. The protocol was immunoSEQ multiplex PCR, while the TCRdb copy is restricted to in-frame clones and leaves out a portion. The sample consists of tens of thousands of clones, roughly 83% of them appearing once. Specimen: peripheral blood. The TCR originated in a man aged 45-65 years with COVID-19, enrolled during active disease.

CDR3 sequence reads: CASSRTGLGQPQHF. CDR3 in DNA: TGTGCCAGCAGCCGGACAGGTTTAGGTCAGCCCCAGCATTTT. The V call is TRBV14, the J call TRBJ1-5; the match to TRBD1 covers 7 bases. The trim removed 4 bases at V and 6 bases at J, leaving 6 bases unmatched. Germline-derived CDR1 and CDR2 are SGHDN and FVKESK. The CDR3 has 14 amino acids.